Reported below is one TCR beta chain. Its antigen is not known. Germline V gene sequence: CDR1 MNHEY, CDR2 SMNVEV (reference sequence). This CDR3 spans 15 amino acids. V shed 5 bases and J shed 0 bases, with 11 bases lying between them. Sample-barcoded 5' priming and a J-beta primer mix drove a second PCR of about 7 to 12 cycles. Each single sample gave us at least 3 million CDR3-containing paired-end reads. Using its own MiXCR run on the 5' RACE reads, TCRdb lists one record per CDR3 protein. This sample yields fewer than 950,000 distinct CDR3 sequences, of which 53% are seen a single time; around 41% belongs to the top ten. The source of the sample is a study of blood T cells in healthy people across ages. Overall study findings and caveats: There were more naive CD4+ cells and higher diversity in long-lived donors than in aged donors. Observed TCR beta diversity per million T cells went down as age went up. This fall followed a roughly linear course with age.

The sequenced sample was blood. This receptor was obtained from an elderly man in good health. The V call is TRBV27, the J call TRBJ1-5; tentative D call: TRBD1 (6 bases). Here the CDR3 DNA reads TGTGCCAGCAGTAGAAGGACAGATAGCAATCAGCCCCAGCATTTT. This gives the protein CASSRRTDSNQPQHF.